Below are 32 T cell receptor beta chains sequenced from a single sample in a study of blood T cells in healthy people across ages. For the second PCR, which ran for about 6 to 12 cycles, a sample-barcoded 5' primer and a J-beta primer mix were used. TCRdb re-called the 5' RACE reads through MiXCR, storing one row per CDR3 protein. The table records about 670,000 distinct CDR3 sequences, about 50% of them present only once. Sequenced: blood. All receptors come from a woman aged 80 or older in good health.

Remarks on this clonotype: A much larger clone is a single base away; this may be a read error. The chain combines TRBV20-1 with TRBJ1-5, with D uncertain. Germline lookup yields CDR1 DFQATT and CDR2 SNEGSKA (reference sequence). The CDR3 runs to 14 residues. CDR3 coding DNA: TGCAGTGCTATGACCTCCTATAGCAATCAGCCCCTGCATTTT. Translation gives CSAMTSYSNQPLHF.

To note about this clonotype: A clone one base away is much larger, so this may be a read error. The chain uses TRBV11-2 and TRBJ2-5; 7 bases map to TRBD2. Per the germline V gene, CDR1 is SGHAT and CDR2 is FQNNGV. The length of the CDR3 is 13 residues. The junction had 7 bases not matched to a gene; V was cut back by 1 base and J by 11 bases. CDR3 in DNA: TGTGCCAGCAGCTTAGGTGGACTAGTCGGGCAGTACTTC. Its translation: CASSLGGLVGQYF. Variable domain in full (rest from reference TRBV11-2 and TRBJ2-5): EAGVAQSPRYKIIEKRQSVAFWCNPISGHATLYWYQQILGQGPKLLIQFQNNGVVDDSQLPKDRFSAERLKGVDSTLKIQPAKLEDSAVYLCASSLGGLVGQYFGPGTRLLVL.

The chain is built from TRBV5-1 and TRBJ2-2; perhaps TRBD1 as D (6 bases). The CDR3 consists of 16 residues. CDR1 is SGHRS, CDR2 YFSETQ, per germline. The V end was cut by 1 base, the J end by 2 bases, with 12 bases between. The CDR3 protein is CASSLIRTANTGELFF. The CDR3 region has the DNA TGCGCCAGCAGCTTGATCAGGACAGCAAACACCGGGGAGCTGTTTTTT.

This clonotype showed up many times. The chain links TRBV3-1 to TRBJ2-1, with 9 bases aligning to TRBD2. Trimming took 4 bases from V and 14 from J; bases not matched to a gene: 9. Germline CDR1 LGHDT, CDR2 YNNKEL (reference sequence). The CDR3 is made up of 13 amino acids. CDR3 region: CASSRKGGRDKFF. The CDR3 DNA sequence: TGTGCCAGCAGCCGAAAAGGCGGGAGGGATAAGTTCTTC.

This CDR3 is CSVEVLRTGSYEQYF. In DNA form, the CDR3 reads TGCAGCGTTGAAGTGTTGAGGACAGGGTCCTACGAGCAGTACTTC. V usage is TRBV29-1 and J usage is TRBJ2-7; 8 bases are shared with TRBD1. The CDR3 is made up of 15 amino acids. The V segment lost 1 base and the J segment 1 base; nucleotides outside the gene matches: 6. The germline gives CDR1 SQVTM, CDR2 ANQGSEA.

The CDR3 region has the DNA TGTGCCAGCAGCTTAGAACTAGCCCAAGAGACCCAGTACTTC. Translating it yields CASSLELAQETQYF. The chain couples TRBV7-2 to TRBJ2-5; tentative D call: TRBD2 (6 bases). The CDR3 length is 14 residues. Germline V lookup: CDR1 SGHTA, CDR2 FQGNSA. Trimming removed 1 base at V and 1 base at J, with 7 bases between. The full variable domain, with the rest looked up from reference TRBV7-2 and TRBJ2-5, is GAGVSQSPSNKVTEKGKDVELRCDPISGHTALYWYRQSLGQGLEFLIYFQGNSAPDKSGLPSDRFSAERTGGSVSTLTIQRTQQEDSAVYLCASSLELAQETQYFGPGTRLLVL.

V is TRBV30 and J is TRBJ2-2; TRBD2 might be the D (5 bases). The germline CDR1 and CDR2 sequences are GTSNPN and SVGIG (reference sequence). This CDR3 has 13 residues. Deletions cut 0 bases from V and 15 bases from J, with 17 bases between. The CDR3 loop reads CAWSVFSPGVLFF. The CDR3 coding sequence is TGTGCCTGGAGTGTATTTAGCCCCGGGGTCTTGTTTTTT.

This clonotype was recorded many times. This rearrangement joins TRBV20-1 to TRBJ2-1, with 11 bases identical to TRBD2. Germline V gene sequence: CDR1 DFQATT, CDR2 SNEGSKA (reference sequence). The length of the CDR3 is 12 residues. V trimming: 7 bases; J trimming: 8 bases; junction bases outside the gene matches: 4. The CDR3 nucleotides are TGCAGTGGACTAGCGGGAACCGATGAGCAGTTCTTC. The encoded protein is CSGLAGTDEQFF.

The chain has TRBV30 and TRBJ2-2; D assignment may be TRBD1 or TRBD2 (6 bases each). The length of the CDR3 is 13 residues. CDR1 and CDR2 from the germline V gene are GTSNPN and SVGIG (reference sequence). The V gene lost 2 bases and the J gene lost 6 bases, with 10 bases spanning the gap. The CDR3 reads CAWSLGGPGELFF. In DNA, the CDR3 is TGTGCCTGGAGTCTAGGGGGGCCCGGGGAGCTGTTTTTT.

CDR3 loop: CASSLHRELGPHF. Here the CDR3 DNA reads TGTGCCAGCTCACTTCACCGGGAGCTGGGCCCCCACTTT. This rearrangement joins TRBV18 to TRBJ1-6; D remains unclear. Germline values: CDR1 KGHSH, CDR2 LQKENI. This CDR3 is 13 amino acids long. The V end lost 4 bases, the J end lost 18 bases, and 19 bases lay between the germline ends. Supplemented by reference TRBV18 and TRBJ1-6, the full variable domain reads NAGVMQNPRHLVRRRGQEARLRCSPMKGHSHVYWYRQLPEEGLKFMVYLQKENIIDESGMPKERFSAEFPKEGPSILRIQQVVRGDSAAYFCASSLHRELGPHFGNGTRLTVT.

This clonotype was picked up a small number of times. The rearrangement uses TRBV5-1 and TRBJ2-2, with no clear D. Germline V CDR1 and CDR2: SGHRS, YFSETQ. V lost 0 bases, J lost 5 bases, and 8 bases lay in between. The CDR3 has 14 amino acids. The CDR3 DNA reads as TGCGCCAGCAGCTTGGATACACAGACCGGGGAGCTGTTTTTT. It specifies CASSLDTQTGELFF.

The V gene is TRBV12-3 or TRBV12-4, the J gene TRBJ2-7, with D possibly called TRBD1 or TRBD2 (5 bases each). The CDR3 is 13 residues long. V gave up 3 bases and J gave up 6 bases, with 12 bases separating them. The CDR3 region has the DNA TGTGCCAGCAGTTTGGCCGGGGCTCGCGAGCAGTACTTC. Residues: CASSLAGAREQYF.

The chain couples TRBV3-1 to TRBJ2-7; TRBD2 is a possible D gene (7 bases). Deletions cut 5 bases from V and 4 bases from J, with 12 bases between. Germline assignment: CDR1 LGHDT and CDR2 YNNKEL (reference sequence). The CDR3 spans 13 residues. The CDR3 sequence: CASSDGGRYEQYF. In DNA form, the CDR3 reads TGTGCCAGCAGCGACGGGGGGCGTTACGAGCAGTACTTC.

This clonotype is a singleton in its sample. In DNA form, the CDR3 reads TGTGCCAGCAGTTACTCGATCGCCAACAGGGAGGATCAGCCCCAGCATTTT. As protein: CASSYSIANREDQPQHF. The chain joins TRBV6-6 to TRBJ1-5, with D possibly matching TRBD1 (6 bases). Germline V CDR1 and CDR2: MNHNY, SVGAGI (reference sequence). V was shortened by 0 bases and J by 5 bases, with 17 bases between the two germline ends. The CDR3 is made up of 17 amino acids.

The table lists this clonotype with a few counts. The rearrangement uses TRBV3-1 and TRBJ2-2; D is ambiguous. The germline V gene encodes CDR1 LGHDT and CDR2 YNNKEL (reference sequence). V was shortened by 7 bases and J by 6 bases, with 6 bases between the two germline ends. CDR3 length equals 11 residues. The CDR3 loop reads CASKGPGELFF. The CDR3 DNA reads TGTGCCAGCAAGGGTCCCGGGGAGCTGTTTTTT.

The V call is TRBV10-2, the J call TRBJ2-6, with 10 bases identical to TRBD1. CDR1 is WSHSY, CDR2 SAAADI, per germline. V lost 7 bases, J lost 2 bases, and 5 bases stayed unmatched. This CDR3 has 16 residues. The CDR3 DNA reads TGCGCCAGCAATGACAGGGGGCAGGCTGGGGCCAACGTCCTGACTTTC. Amino acid sequence: CASNDRGQAGANVLTF.

The chain carries TRBV12-3 or TRBV12-4 and TRBJ1-5; a weak D match, TRBD1 (7 bases). Near its end, the DNA agrees better with TRBJ2-3, so the J call may be wrong. CDR3 size: 13 residues. Here the CDR3 reads CASSTQGGETQYF. The CDR3 coding sequence is TGTGCCAGCAGTACCCAGGGGGGAGAGACGCAGTATTTT.

This clonotype was counted ten times or more. The rearrangement uses TRBV6-5 and TRBJ1-5; D gene unclear. Per germline, CDR1 MNHEY and CDR2 SVGAGI. V was clipped by 0 bases and J by 3 bases, with 9 bases between them. The CDR3 is 15 residues long. The CDR3 DNA reads as TGTGCCAGCAGTTACTCCGGGCAGCTCAATCAGCCCCAGCATTTT. Protein sequence: CASSYSGQLNQPQHF.

There are many counts of this clonotype. The rearrangement uses TRBV28 and TRBJ2-7; TRBD1 might be the D (6 bases). The ends were cut back, 6 bases at V and 4 bases at J, with 16 bases in the middle. The CDR3 is made up of 14 amino acids. The V gene's germline CDR1 is MDHEN and CDR2 SYDVKM. Written as DNA, the CDR3 is TGTGCCAGCAGCCCCCGGGACAAAAATTACGAGCAGTACTTC. It is translated as CASSPRDKNYEQYF.

This clonotype has just a few counts. The chain carries TRBV11-3 and TRBJ2-2, with 10 nucleotides matching TRBD1. Unmatched junction bases numbered 5, after V lost 4 bases and J lost 6 bases. The CDR3 spans 15 residues. Germline V gives CDR1 SGHNT, CDR2 YENEEA. Here the CDR3 DNA reads TGTGCCAGCAGCTCGAGACAGGGGGCGGCCGGGGAGCTGTTTTTT. Its translation: CASSSRQGAAGELFF.

The chain couples TRBV27 to TRBJ2-5; TRBD1 is a possible D gene (6 bases). The CDR3 length is 12 residues. Germline V lookup: CDR1 MNHEY, CDR2 SMNVEV (reference sequence). The V gene lost 8 bases and the J gene lost 5 bases, with 12 bases spanning the gap. Here the CDR3 reads CASGDILETQYF. The CDR3 DNA reads TGTGCCAGCGGGGACATCCTGGAGACCCAGTACTTC.

This clonotype was seen repeatedly, ten times or more. The chain has TRBV7-3 and TRBJ1-1; maybe TRBD1 (5 bases). There are 13 residues in the CDR3. V was shortened by 2 bases and J by 1 base, with 5 bases between the two germline ends. Germline CDR1 is SGHTA and CDR2 is FQGTGA. CDR3 in amino acids: CASSLGQNTEAFF. The CDR3, as DNA: TGTGCCAGCAGCTTAGGACAGAACACTGAAGCTTTCTTT.

This clonotype was counted between two and nine times. The rearrangement links TRBV7-9 to TRBJ1-1, with TRBD1 matching 7 bases. CDR1 and CDR2 from the germline V gene are SEHNR and FQNEAQ (reference sequence). Trimming at V came to 6 bases and at J to 0 bases, leaving 4 bases not matched to a gene. The CDR3 runs to 14 residues. The CDR3 DNA reads TGTGCCAGCAGATTGGGACAGATGAACACTGAAGCTTTCTTT. It encodes CASRLGQMNTEAFF.

This clonotype came up many times. The rearrangement uses TRBV28 and TRBJ2-1; 8 bases map to TRBD1. CDR1 and CDR2 from the germline V gene are MDHEN and SYDVKM. This CDR3 is built from 15 residues. V gave up 7 bases and J gave up 9 bases; unmatched junction bases: 14. The CDR3 DNA reads as TGTGCCAGCACCGAGAGCCGGACAGGGATACCTGAGCAGTTCTTC. This gives the protein CASTESRTGIPEQFF.

The chain is built from TRBV24-1 and TRBJ2-3, with TRBD1 matching over 10 bases. This CDR3 has 16 amino acids. Germline values: CDR1 KGHDR, CDR2 SFDVKD. With V trimmed by 4 bases and J by 6 bases, 9 bases remained unmatched. The DNA for the CDR3 is TGTGCCACCAGTGAAGCCGGGACAGGGGTTTCCGATACGCAGTATTTT. Protein: CATSEAGTGVSDTQYF.

This clonotype was seen many times. This may stem from a read error, because a much larger clone lies one nucleotide away. The chain couples TRBV6-5 to TRBJ2-5; 9 positions agree with TRBD1. The CDR3 is 11 amino acids. J lost 11 bases, V lost 5 bases, and 3 bases had no gene match. The germline gives CDR1 MNHEY, CDR2 SVGAGI. The CDR3 DNA is TGTGCCAGCAGTCAGGGGACAGGGCAGTACTTC. Translation gives CASSQGTGQYF.

This chain uses TRBV12-3 or TRBV12-4 with TRBJ1-5, with a possible D match to TRBD1 (6 bases). The CDR3 totals 14 residues. The ends were cut back, 3 bases at V and 4 bases at J, with 10 bases in the middle. The CDR3 loop is CASSFPGVNQPQHF. Written as DNA, the CDR3 is TGTGCCAGCAGTTTTCCAGGGGTTAATCAGCCCCAGCATTTT.

This clonotype occurred many times. V and J are TRBV25-1 and TRBJ2-4; possible D gene TRBD1, 6 bases. In germline, CDR1 is MGHDK, CDR2 SYGVNS. CDR3 length: 18 amino acids. V was clipped by 7 bases and J by 0 bases, with 22 bases between them. CDR3 bases: TGTGCCAGCATTCGCGGCCCAGGACAGCCTATAGCCAAAAACATTCAGTACTTC. This gives the protein CASIRGPGQPIAKNIQYF.

In its sample, this clonotype was seen a few times. This may be a read error: a much more frequent sequence differs by one nucleotide. This rearrangement joins TRBV7-2 to TRBJ2-1; unclear D gene. The CDR3 has 12 residues. With 8 bases removed from V and 6 bases from J, the gap between germline ends came to 11 bases. Looked up from germline, CDR1 is SGHTA and CDR2 is FQGNSA. The CDR3 DNA sequence: TGTGCCAGCCGTGGACCCGTCAATGAGCAGTTCTTC. Translation: CASRGPVNEQFF.

This sequence joins TRBV2 and TRBJ1-2, with 8 bases matching TRBD1. After removal of 8 bases from V and 4 bases from J, the junction contained 9 bases not matched to a gene. The germline gives CDR1 SNHLY, CDR2 FYNNEI. This CDR3 comprises 14 residues. The CDR3 spells CASVFDRGSYGYTF. The CDR3 DNA sequence: TGTGCCAGCGTGTTCGACAGGGGCTCCTATGGCTACACCTTC.

This chain connects TRBV7-2 to TRBJ1-5, with D possibly matching TRBD1 (5 bases). Germline V CDR1 and CDR2: SGHTA, FQGNSA. V lost 0 bases and J lost 5, with 14 bases in between. The CDR3 length is 16 residues. CDR3 DNA sequence: TGTGCCAGCAGCTTAGCGGCAGGGATGTCGGATCAGCCCCAGCATTTT. Protein: CASSLAAGMSDQPQHF.

In this sample, this clonotype turned up many times. The J gene is TRBJ2-3, the V gene TRBV5-1; D may be TRBD2 (6 bases). Trimming took 0 bases from V and 9 from J, leaving 29 bases between them. Germline-derived CDR1 and CDR2 are SGHRS and YFSETQ. The CDR3 runs to 19 residues. Here the CDR3 DNA reads TGCGCCAGCAGCTTGGTAGTTGTGACGGGTGAGACTAGATTGGCAACGCAGTATTTT. It translates to CASSLVVVTGETRLATQYF.